This is a list of T cell receptor beta chains from one sample in a study of cytomegalovirus exposure and HLA in healthy donors. Profiling relied on immunoSEQ multiplex PCR, and the TCRdb table lists in-frame clones only, not all of them. The repertoire has about 210,000 clones, about 81% of them found once; the top ten carry 4.5% to 7%. Sequencing was carried out using PBMCs. The receptor set was obtained from a man between 35 and 55 years old in good health and CMV-seropositive. CDR3s include the opening cysteine and the closing phenylalanine or tryptophan. D genes are given only for firm matches. A clone size is listed for some rows: how often the clone was seen (once, few, many), or a class if it is expanded.

CDR3aa: CASSLGRTLSGEAFF; CDR3nt: TGTGCCAGCAGTTTGGGTCGGACTCTCAGCGGTGAAGCTTTCTTT; j_gene: TRBJ1-1; v_gene: TRBV28; abundance: -; d_gene: -
CDR3aa: CASRGLAGLIGELFF; CDR3nt: TGTGCCAGCAGAGGACTAGCGGGGCTGATCGGGGAGCTGTTTTTT; j_gene: TRBJ2-2; v_gene: TRBV27; abundance: -; d_gene: TRBD2
CDR3aa: CASRLGQGAYEQYF; CDR3nt: TGTGCCAGCCGTTTAGGACAGGGGGCGTACGAGCAGTACTTC; j_gene: TRBJ2-7; v_gene: TRBV6-5; abundance: -; d_gene: TRBD1
CDR3aa: CASSWEGGRFAFF; CDR3nt: TGTGCCAGCAGCTGGGAGGGTGGGCGGTTCGCTTTCTTT; j_gene: TRBJ1-1; v_gene: TRBV5-4; abundance: -; d_gene: -
CDR3aa: CASRQGAAETQYF; CDR3nt: TGTGCCAGCAGACAGGGAGCTGCAGAGACCCAGTACTTC; j_gene: TRBJ2-5; v_gene: TRBV2; abundance: -; d_gene: -
CDR3aa: CASSLTSGSQNEQFF; CDR3nt: TGTGCCAGCAGCTTAACTAGCGGGAGTCAGAATGAGCAGTTCTTC; j_gene: TRBJ2-1; v_gene: TRBV7-2; abundance: -; d_gene: TRBD2
CDR3aa: CATSPSGRAEILDTGELFF; CDR3nt: TGTGCCACCAGCCCTAGCGGGAGGGCCGAGATTTTGGACACCGGGGAGCTGTTTTTT; j_gene: TRBJ2-2; v_gene: TRBV15; abundance: few; d_gene: TRBD2
CDR3aa: CASSYTSGDKNIQYF; CDR3nt: TGTGCCAGCAGCTACACTAGCGGAGATAAAAACATTCAGTACTTC; j_gene: TRBJ2-4; v_gene: TRBV5-4; abundance: -; d_gene: TRBD2
CDR3aa: CASRSTGGRDGELFF; CDR3nt: TGTGCCAGCAGAAGTACAGGGGGAAGGGACGGGGAGCTGTTTTTT; j_gene: TRBJ2-2; v_gene: TRBV2; abundance: -; d_gene: TRBD1
CDR3aa: CASSLGLPRTGELFF; CDR3nt: TGTGCCAGCAGCCTGGGACTCCCTCGGACCGGGGAGCTGTTTTTT; j_gene: TRBJ2-2; v_gene: TRBV11-3; abundance: -; d_gene: -
CDR3aa: CASSLEFTGGNTEAFF; CDR3nt: TGTGCCAGCAGCTTAGAATTCACAGGGGGCAACACTGAAGCTTTCTTT; j_gene: TRBJ1-1; v_gene: TRBV11-3; abundance: -; d_gene: TRBD1
CDR3aa: CASRGQGEGTEAFF; CDR3nt: TGTGCCAGCAGGGGACAGGGGGAAGGCACTGAAGCTTTCTTT; j_gene: TRBJ1-1; v_gene: TRBV2; abundance: -; d_gene: TRBD1